Presented here are 20 T cell receptor beta chains from one specimen sequenced in a study of naive and memory T cell subsets (dated by TCRdb to between 2016 and 2019). The library came from UMI-ligation and nested PCR. Sequencing used an Illumina MiSeq. The beta constant-region primer was an equimolar mix of two oligonucleotides covering both TRBC1 and TRBC2. The raw public data were reprocessed by TCRdb itself: fastp quality trimming at Q25, MiXCR clonotype calling, in-frame beta chains only. CDR3 protein sequences are deduplicated, and each keeps its most common genes and DNA. Here the sample has some 87,000 distinct CDR3 sequences; roughly 7% occur a single time. The top ten clonotypes cover about 1.6% of the sample. Sequencing input: central memory CD4+ T cells from blood. What this sample's cell subset or site label stands for: central memory, CD45RA- CD27+. The receptors originated from a human donor in good health.

This clonotype was seen repeatedly, ten times or more. The chain uses TRBV7-6 and TRBJ1-1, with D possibly TRBD1 on 5 matching bases. The V end lost 2 bases, the J end lost 2 bases, and 15 bases lay between the germline ends. The CDR3 loop spans 16 amino acids. The V gene's germline CDR1 is SGHVS and CDR2 FNYEAQ. CDR3 in amino acids: CASSLSEWRGNTEAFF. CDR3 in DNA: TGTGCCAGCAGCTTATCGGAGTGGAGGGGCAACACTGAAGCTTTCTTT. Complete variable domain (other parts from reference TRBV7-6 and TRBJ1-1): GAGVSQSPRYKVTKRGQDVALRCDPISGHVSLYWYRQALGQGPEFLTYFNYEAQQDKSGLPNDRFSAERPEGSISTLTIQRTEQRDSAMYRCASSLSEWRGNTEAFFGQGTRLTVV.

This clonotype was seen ten or more times. This chain joins TRBV13 and TRBJ1-4, with D perhaps TRBD1 (6 bases). Trimming stripped 0 bases from V and 5 bases from J, with 13 bases between. Germline-derived CDR1 and CDR2 are PRHDT and FYEKMQ (reference sequence). CDR3 length: 16 amino acids. CDR3 in amino acids: CASSLGFLGGNEKLFF. Written as DNA, the CDR3 is TGTGCCAGCAGCTTAGGATTCCTAGGGGGGAATGAAAAACTGTTTTTT.

At least ten counts were recorded for this clonotype. The chain employs TRBV5-1 and TRBJ2-1, with TRBD2 identical over 14 bases. The V gene's germline CDR1 is SGHRS and CDR2 YFSETQ. V lost 0 bases to trimming and J lost 5 bases; unmatched junction nucleotides: 10. The CDR3 sequence is 19 residues long. CDR3 loop: CASSLVSLTSGRAHNEQFF. The DNA for the CDR3 is TGCGCCAGCAGCTTGGTATCATTGACTAGCGGGAGGGCCCACAATGAGCAGTTCTTC.

There are many counts of this clonotype. This sequence joins TRBV5-1 and TRBJ2-7; TRBD1 might be the D (7 bases). Germline CDR1 reads SGHRS; CDR2 reads YFSETQ. The CDR3 contains 16 residues. V lost 4 bases to trimming and J lost 2 bases, with 19 bases between them. This CDR3 is CASSPGRRQGAYEQYF. The CDR3 DNA is TGCGCCAGCAGCCCTGGGAGGAGACAGGGCGCCTACGAGCAGTACTTC.

The table lists this clonotype with many counts. The rearrangement links TRBV12-3 or TRBV12-4 to TRBJ2-1; D not resolved. The germline V and J ends were trimmed by 5 bases and 10 bases, with 9 bases remaining between them. The CDR3 is 11 amino acids. DNA for the CDR3: TGTGCCAGCAGTATTAGACCAGAGCAGTTCTTC. Amino acids: CASSIRPEQFF.

This clonotype was counted at least ten times. The chain uses TRBV28 and TRBJ2-7, with TRBD1 matching 7 bases. CDR1 is MDHEN, CDR2 SYDVKM, per germline. V gave up 7 bases and J gave up 6 bases; unmatched junction bases: 6. The CDR3 covers 12 residues. The CDR3 loop reads CASKKTGFEQYF. In DNA, the CDR3 is TGTGCCAGCAAAAAGACAGGGTTCGAGCAGTACTTC.

The V and J genes are TRBV18 and TRBJ2-4, with 9 bases aligning to TRBD1. Trimming cost V 0 bases and J 1 base; bases outside gene matches: 4. CDR1 KGHSH and CDR2 LQKENI come from the germline V gene. CDR3 size: 17 residues. For the CDR3, the DNA is TGTGCCAGCTCACCACCGCGGACAGGGGCGGCCAAAAACATTCAGTACTTC. Its protein is CASSPPRTGAAKNIQYF.

This clonotype was observed many times. V usage is TRBV20-1 and J usage is TRBJ1-6, with unresolved D. The CDR3 has 15 residues. Trimming pared 5 bases from V and 3 bases from J, leaving 14 bases between. From germline, CDR1 is DFQATT and CDR2 SNEGSKA (reference sequence). CDR3 in DNA: TGCAGTGCTCCGTCGGAGAGCCTCTATAATTCACCCCTCCACTTT. Its translation: CSAPSESLYNSPLHF.

This clonotype appeared a few times. The CDR3 protein is CASSSGKGYEQYF. CDR3 sequence (DNA): TGTGCCAGCAGTAGCGGGAAGGGATACGAGCAGTACTTC. The chain combines TRBV7-2 with TRBJ2-7, with 8 bases identical to TRBD2. The CDR3 runs 13 residues. Germline V gives CDR1 SGHTA, CDR2 FQGNSA. V was clipped by 6 bases and J by 4 bases; unmatched bases: 5.

Only a few counts were recorded for this clonotype. The chain uses TRBV7-2 and TRBJ1-2; D is ambiguous. The CDR3 is 13 residues long. CDR1 and CDR2 from the germline V gene are SGHTA and FQGNSA. V lost 5 bases, J lost 5 bases, and 12 bases lay in between. CDR3 amino acids: CASSVRTDYGYTF. DNA for the CDR3: TGTGCCAGCAGCGTACGGACTGATTATGGCTACACCTTC.

This clonotype was detected many times. The V call is TRBV12-3 or TRBV12-4, the J call TRBJ2-7; 8 bases align to TRBD2. After removal of 2 bases from V and 0 bases from J, the junction contained 18 bases not matched to a gene. The CDR3 has 20 amino acids. The CDR3 coding sequence is TGTGCCAGCAGTTTATCGTCCTTCGGGCGGGGGGCCCGGAGCTCCTACGAGCAGTACTTC. Its translation is CASSLSSFGRGARSSYEQYF.

This clonotype was detected ten times or more. The chain recombines TRBV23-1 with TRBJ1-6; unclear D gene. TRBV23-1 is recorded as an ORF, its role being uncertain. The CDR3 contains 15 residues. Trimming shortened V by 0 bases and J by 7 bases, and 10 bases separated the two germline ends. In nucleotides, the CDR3 is TGCGCCAGCAGTCAATCAATTACAGACAATTCACCCCTCCACTTT. Translation gives CASSQSITDNSPLHF.

This clonotype came up many times. V usage is TRBV12-3 or TRBV12-4 and J usage is TRBJ1-1, with TRBD1 identical over 9 bases. The CDR3 runs to 14 residues. The J segment lost 4 bases and the V segment lost 7 bases, leaving 7 bases of the junction unmatched. The DNA of the CDR3 is TGTGCCAGCAATTACAGGGGGCGGATCACTGAAGCTTTCTTT. Its translation: CASNYRGRITEAFF.

The chain employs TRBV11-2 and TRBJ2-7; TRBD2 matches at 10 bases. Germline CDR1 is SGHAT and CDR2 is FQNNGV. V was clipped by 5 bases and J by 4 bases; unmatched bases: 5. The CDR3 contains 14 residues. As DNA, the CDR3 is TGTGCCAGCAGCCGACTAGCGGGTCATTACGAGCAGTACTTC. This sequence encodes CASSRLAGHYEQYF.

This clonotype was found a few times. This chain links TRBV20-1 with TRBJ2-2; D may match TRBD1 or TRBD2 (5 bases each). The CDR3 covers 16 residues. Germline loops: CDR1 DFQATT, CDR2 SNEGSKA (reference sequence). The V and J ends lost 0 bases and 4 bases respectively, with 15 bases between them. The CDR3, as DNA: TGCAGTGCTAGAGATCAGGGCAGGGACCCCACCGGGGAGCTGTTTTTT. Protein product: CSARDQGRDPTGELFF.

This clonotype was detected many times. The chain links TRBV14 to TRBJ1-2; D is ambiguous. The CDR3 length is 14 residues. The germline CDR1 and CDR2 sequences are SGHDN and FVKESK. With 2 bases removed from V and 4 bases from J, the gap between germline ends came to 11 bases. For the CDR3, the DNA is TGTGCCAGCAGCCAACGGGCTAGTGGCTATGGCTACACCTTC. Translated, it gives CASSQRASGYGYTF. Full variable domain (outside the CDR3, taken from reference TRBV14 and TRBJ1-2): EAGVTQFPSHSVIEKGQTVTLRCDPISGHDNLYWYRRVMGKEIKFLLHFVKESKQDESGMPNNRFLAERTGGTYSTLKVQPAELEDSGVYFCASSQRASGYGYTFGSGTRLTVV.

This clonotype was observed at least ten times. This chain connects TRBV12-3 or TRBV12-4 to TRBJ2-5; D gene uncertain. V was pared by 2 bases and J by 5 bases, with 15 bases between. This CDR3 region has 15 residues. The CDR3 is CASSLQSPPGETQYF. The CDR3 DNA reads as TGTGCCAGCAGTTTACAAAGTCCCCCCGGGGAGACCCAGTACTTC.

This clonotype was recorded a few times. This rearrangement joins TRBV3-1 to TRBJ2-1; no clear D. Trimming pared 4 bases from V and 0 bases from J, leaving 4 bases between. CDR3 length: 13 residues. Germline CDR1 reads LGHDT; CDR2 reads YNNKEL (reference sequence). The CDR3 sequence is CASSRSSYNEQFF. Written as DNA, the CDR3 is TGTGCCAGCAGCCGGAGCTCCTACAATGAGCAGTTCTTC.

This clonotype was counted many times. The chain carries TRBV12-3 or TRBV12-4 and TRBJ2-6, with 8 bases matching TRBD1. The junction had 7 bases not matched to a gene; V was cut back by 6 bases and J by 0 bases. The CDR3 totals 17 residues. CDR3 in amino acids: CASRSNRGSSGANVLTF. CDR3 bases: TGTGCCAGCAGGTCCAACAGGGGGAGCTCTGGGGCCAACGTCCTGACTTTC.

V usage is TRBV19 and J usage is TRBJ2-1; 7 bases are shared with TRBD2. Germline loops: CDR1 LNHDA, CDR2 SQIVND (reference sequence). The V segment lost 3 bases and the J segment 5 bases; nucleotides outside the gene matches: 13. This CDR3 is 17 amino acids long. CDR3 in DNA: TGTGCCAGTAGTATTCTGCTAGCGGTAACTTTGGACAATGAGCAGTTCTTC. Translated, it gives CASSILLAVTLDNEQFF.